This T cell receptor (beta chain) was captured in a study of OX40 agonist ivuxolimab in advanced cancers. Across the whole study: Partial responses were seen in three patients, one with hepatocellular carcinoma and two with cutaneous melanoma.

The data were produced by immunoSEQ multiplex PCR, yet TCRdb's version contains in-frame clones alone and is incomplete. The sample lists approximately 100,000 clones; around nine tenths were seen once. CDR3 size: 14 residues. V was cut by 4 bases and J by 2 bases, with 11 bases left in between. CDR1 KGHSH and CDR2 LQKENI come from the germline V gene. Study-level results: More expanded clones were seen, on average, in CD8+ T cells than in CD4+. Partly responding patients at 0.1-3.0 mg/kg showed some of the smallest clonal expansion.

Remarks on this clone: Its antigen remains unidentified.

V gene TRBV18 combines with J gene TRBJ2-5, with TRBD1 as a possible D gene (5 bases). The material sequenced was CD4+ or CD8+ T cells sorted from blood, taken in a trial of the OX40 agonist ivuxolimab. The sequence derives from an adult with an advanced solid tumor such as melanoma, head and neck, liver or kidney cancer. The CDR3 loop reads CASSHDSRQETQYF. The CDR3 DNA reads TGTGCCAGCTCACACGACAGTAGACAAGAGACCCAGTACTTC.